Listed below are T cell receptor beta chains from one sample, sequenced in a study of T-cell memory formation after mild COVID-19. TCRdb redid the calling of the 5' RACE reads with MiXCR, one entry per CDR3 protein. The sample has some 160,000 distinct CDR3 sequences; 10% to 15% are singletons. The specimen sequenced was PBMCs or a T cell subset sorted from them (not recorded which). The source of these receptors is a man younger than 35 who had mild COVID-19 (a few samples of this study predate the infection). Cell type and time point are not known. Each CDR3 is given with its conserved first and last residue. The D gene is left open where the match is weak. Part of the rows lack a size; the others show once, few, many or a class for expanded clones.

D	length	size	J	V	CDR3	DNA
TRBD1	17	NA	TRBJ2-3	TRBV7-8	CASRTLPQGAKADTQYF	TGTGCCAGCAGAACGCTACCCCAGGGGGCGAAGGCAGATACGCAGTATTTT
NA	13	few	TRBJ1-2	TRBV6-4	CASRETGSYGYTF	TGTGCCAGCAGGGAGACAGGCAGCTATGGCTACACCTTC
TRBD1	16	NA	TRBJ1-5	TRBV6-1	CASSEWGQGASQPQHF	TGTGCCAGCAGTGAATGGGGACAGGGGGCTAGTCAGCCCCAGCATTTT
TRBD2	14	many	TRBJ2-7	TRBV7-8	CASNNRGGSYEQYF	TGTGCCAGCAACAATCGGGGGGGTTCCTACGAGCAGTACTTC
NA	13	NA	TRBJ1-2	TRBV7-8	CASSRGEYRVYTF	TGTGCCAGCAGCCGGGGTGAATACAGGGTCTACACCTTC
NA	12	few	TRBJ2-3	TRBV5-1	CASRASSRAQYF	TGCGCCAGCAGGGCTAGCTCACGGGCGCAGTATTTT
TRBD1	14	few	TRBJ1-1	TRBV6-5	CASSPQGTDTEAFF	TGTGCCAGCAGTCCACAGGGGACGGATACTGAAGCTTTCTTT
TRBD2	12	NA	TRBJ2-7	TRBV12-3/TRBV12-4	CASSFGGAEQYF	TGTGCCAGCAGTTTCGGGGGGGCCGAGCAGTACTTC
NA	16	NA	TRBJ1-4	TRBV6-5	CASSRGHYELNEKLFF	TGTGCCAGCAGCAGGGGACACTATGAACTTAATGAAAAACTGTTTTTT
TRBD1	16	NA	TRBJ1-2	TRBV11-2	CATDGQGAWGNYGYTF	TGTGCCACCGACGGACAGGGGGCGTGGGGTAACTATGGCTACACCTTC
TRBD1	15	few	TRBJ2-3	TRBV6-4	CASGGGTGGVDTQYF	TGTGCCAGCGGAGGAGGGACAGGGGGCGTAGATACGCAGTATTTT
TRBD1	14	many	TRBJ2-5	TRBV7-3	CASSPTGVQETQYF	TGTGCCAGCAGCCCTACAGGGGTGCAAGAGACCCAGTACTTC
TRBD1	14	few	TRBJ2-5	TRBV3-1	CASSSTGRKETQYF	TGTGCCAGCTCCTCGACAGGGCGGAAAGAGACCCAGTACTTC
NA	13	many	TRBJ1-6	TRBV5-5	CASGGGPESPLHF	TGTGCCAGTGGGGGGGGACCCGAGTCACCCCTCCACTTT
NA	14	NA	TRBJ2-3	TRBV20-1	CSANGTPPPDTQYF	TGCAGTGCAAACGGGACACCGCCCCCAGATACGCAGTATTTT
NA	14	many	TRBJ2-1	TRBV24-1	CATGDRSSYNEQFF	TGTGCCACCGGGGACCGCAGCTCCTACAATGAGCAGTTCTTC
NA	15	few	TRBJ2-1	TRBV4-3	CASSQEGRAGNEQFF	TGCGCCAGCAGCCAAGAAGGTCGGGCGGGCAATGAGCAGTTCTTC
NA	12	few	TRBJ2-7	TRBV20-1	CSAGRLGYEQYF	TGCAGTGCTGGGAGGTTAGGGTACGAGCAGTACTTC
NA	15	NA	TRBJ2-3	TRBV5-1	CASSLEPSGTDTQYF	TGCGCCAGCAGCTTGGAACCATCAGGGACAGATACGCAGTATTTT
TRBD2	17	NA	TRBJ2-1	TRBV4-1	CASSPGLAGGTYNEQFF	TGCGCCAGCAGCCCGGGACTAGCGGGGGGCACCTACAATGAGCAGTTCTTC
NA	13	NA	TRBJ1-2	TRBV4-2	CASSQDKFYGYTF	TGTGCCAGCAGCCAAGATAAATTCTATGGCTACACCTTC
NA	15	few	TRBJ2-3	TRBV6-5	CASSYQSRVTDTQYF	TGTGCCAGCAGTTACCAGAGTCGGGTCACAGATACGCAGTATTTT